These 22 T cell receptor beta chains originate from one sample sequenced in a study of post-analysis software for immune sequencing data (dated by TCRdb to the mid-2010s). Which antigens these TCRs recognize remains unknown. Library prep was done by PCR. TCRdb shows the sequencer as Illumina HiSeq 2500. To reduce PCR and sequencing biases, unique molecular identifiers were built into the TCR beta cDNA libraries. In TCRdb, the public reads were trimmed at Q25 with fastp and aligned with MiXCR, with productive beta chains retained. Each CDR3 protein appears once, grouped with its most common genes and DNA. Within this sample are around 500,000 distinct CDR3 sequences, with 30% to 40% of them counted one time only. Clones ranked in the top ten supply less than 6% of the sample. The study at large found these results: Significantly higher frequencies in patients than in controls were found for several TRBV segments, including TRBV5-6, TRBV5-1 and TRBV20-1.

The sequenced material came from blood. The receptors come from a girl under 18 with multiple sclerosis.

The chain uses TRBV5-6 and TRBJ2-1, with 9 bases matching TRBD2. Germline V gene data show CDR1 as SGHDT and CDR2 as YYEEEE. The CDR3 totals 19 residues. With 4 bases clipped from V and 3 bases from J, the junction kept 17 bases outside the gene matches. The CDR3 region is CASSPAVAGGPIVYNEQFF. The CDR3 DNA reads as TGTGCCAGCAGCCCAGCAGTGGCGGGGGGGCCTATTGTCTACAATGAGCAGTTCTTC.

The rearrangement links TRBV10-3 to TRBJ2-1; D is uncertain. The CDR3 contains 12 residues. Germline V CDR1 and CDR2: ENHRY, SYGVKD. V gave up 3 bases and J gave up 8 bases, with 8 bases separating them. In DNA, the CDR3 is TGTGCCATCAGTGAAAATGGGGATGAGCAGTTCTTC. Translated, it gives CAISENGDEQFF.

The gene calls are TRBV20-1 and TRBJ2-7; D is possibly TRBD1 (8 bases). The CDR3 is made up of 13 amino acids. Germline-derived CDR1 and CDR2 are DFQATT and SNEGSKA (reference sequence). Trimming shortened V by 8 bases and J by 2 bases, and 16 bases separated the two germline ends. The DNA for the CDR3 is TGCAGTAGCCGGACAGGGACTACCTACGAGCAGTACTTC. Translating gives CSSRTGTTYEQYF.

This chain joins TRBV29-1 and TRBJ1-2, with D unresolved. Deletions cut 3 bases from V and 4 bases from J, with 6 bases between. This CDR3 comprises 11 residues. Germline V lookup: CDR1 SQVTM, CDR2 ANQGSEA. CDR3: CSVDGLYGYTF. The CDR3 DNA reads TGCAGCGTTGACGGTCTCTATGGCTACACCTTC.

The sample holds a few counts of this clonotype. The chain is built from TRBV6-6 and TRBJ2-3; D is unclear. The germline CDR1 and CDR2 sequences are MNHNY and SVGAGI (reference sequence). Trimming removed 2 bases at V and 5 bases at J, with 5 bases between. This CDR3 comprises 12 residues. The CDR3 DNA reads as TGTGCCAGCAGTTACCCTCGAGATACGCAGTATTTT. It specifies CASSYPRDTQYF.

This clonotype was found a few times. J is TRBJ1-6 and V is TRBV9; D gene unclear. Trimming pared 6 bases from V and 8 bases from J, leaving 12 bases between. This CDR3 region has 13 residues. Germline-derived CDR1 and CDR2 are SGDLS and YYNGEE. The CDR3 nucleotides are TGTGCCAGCAATGCGGCCTCGGATTCACCCCTCCACTTT. Translated: CASNAASDSPLHF.

This clonotype was seen a single time. The chain is built from TRBV15 and TRBJ1-5; D remains ambiguous. Germline CDR1 and CDR2: LNHNV and YYDKDF (reference sequence). V lost 0 bases to trimming and J lost 3 bases, with 12 bases between them. This CDR3 comprises 16 residues. This chain's CDR3 is CATSRDTVSSNQPQHF. The CDR3 DNA reads as TGTGCCACCAGCAGAGATACGGTGAGTTCCAATCAGCCCCAGCATTTT.

This clonotype was observed a few times. The gene calls are TRBV20-1 and TRBJ1-1; D gene uncertain. This CDR3 comprises 12 residues. Trimming removed 6 bases from V and 7 bases from J, with 15 bases in between. Per germline, CDR1 DFQATT and CDR2 SNEGSKA (reference sequence). The CDR3 bases are TGCAGTGCAACCCTACAGTTGGGTGAAGCTTTCTTT. Its protein is CSATLQLGEAFF.

This clonotype was counted between two and nine times. The chain links TRBV7-9 to TRBJ1-1; unclear D gene. The CDR3 is made up of 12 amino acids. V shed 7 bases and J shed 2 bases, with 8 bases lying between them. CDR1 SEHNR and CDR2 FQNEAQ come from the germline V gene (reference sequence). The CDR3 DNA reads as TGTGCCAGCATGGCCGAAAACACTGAAGCTTTCTTT. Residues: CASMAENTEAFF.

The rearrangement uses TRBV27 and TRBJ2-2, with 8 bases matching TRBD2. Germline CDR1 reads MNHEY; CDR2 reads SMNVEV (reference sequence). The CDR3 is 13 residues long. V gave up 3 bases and J gave up 7 bases; unmatched junction bases: 1. The CDR3 region has the DNA TGTGCCAGCAGTTTCCGGGAGGGCGGGGAGCTGTTTTTT. Its protein is CASSFREGGELFF.

This clonotype was counted a few times. V usage is TRBV18 and J usage is TRBJ2-7; TRBD1 matches 8 bases. This CDR3 is built from 18 residues. Per the germline V gene, CDR1 is KGHSH and CDR2 is LQKENI. V shed 4 bases and J 0 bases; nucleotides not matched to a gene: 14. CDR3 region: CASSLDRGGRPSSYEQYF. CDR3 sequence (DNA): TGTGCCAGCTCACTTGACAGGGGTGGCCGCCCCAGCTCCTACGAGCAGTACTTC.

The sample holds a few counts of this clonotype. The chain recombines TRBV2 with TRBJ2-1; 15 bases are shared with TRBD2. V was pared by 6 bases and J by 2 bases, with 8 bases of the junction left unmatched. CDR3 length: 18 residues. CDR1 is SNHLY, CDR2 FYNNEI, per germline. CDR3 sequence: CASSGTSGGHNTYNEQFF. DNA for the CDR3: TGTGCCAGCAGCGGGACTAGCGGGGGGCATAATACCTACAATGAGCAGTTCTTC.

This clonotype appeared a few times. The chain combines TRBV19 with TRBJ2-7; possible D gene TRBD1, 6 bases. V lost 3 bases and J lost 3, with 9 bases in between. In germline, CDR1 is LNHDA, CDR2 SQIVND (reference sequence). This CDR3 is built from 13 residues. CDR3: CASSIGQFYEQYF. The CDR3 DNA follows: TGTGCCAGTAGTATTGGACAGTTCTACGAGCAGTACTTC.

The CDR3 loop reads CSAPPRASGGPDTQYF. CDR3 in DNA: TGCAGTGCTCCCCCCCGGGCTAGCGGGGGGCCAGATACGCAGTATTTT. The J gene is TRBJ2-3, the V gene TRBV20-1, with 11 bases aligning to TRBD2. V lost 5 bases to trimming and J lost 4 bases; unmatched junction nucleotides: 11. The CDR3 is 16 residues long. Germline CDR1 and CDR2: DFQATT and SNEGSKA (reference sequence).

The chain employs TRBV13 and TRBJ2-3; possibly TRBD1 for D (6 bases). The CDR3 has 16 residues. Per the germline V gene, CDR1 is PRHDT and CDR2 is FYEKMQ (reference sequence). Between the trimmed V and J ends, which lost 5 bases and 8 bases, there was a span of 23 bases. Here the CDR3 DNA reads TGTGCCAGCAGCCCGACAGGAGGTCTTCGTTCTGGTACGCAGTATTTT. It codes for CASSPTGGLRSGTQYF. Complete variable domain (other parts from reference TRBV13 and TRBJ2-3): AAGVIQSPRHLIKEKRETATLKCYPIPRHDTVYWYQQGPGQDPQFLISFYEKMQSDKGSIPDRFSAQQFSDYHSELNMSSLELGDSALYFCASSPTGGLRSGTQYFGPGTRLTVL.

The chain uses TRBV6-1 and TRBJ2-5, with a tentative D call TRBD1 (6 bases). The CDR3 is 13 amino acids. Between the trimmed V and J ends, which lost 11 bases and 11 bases, there was a span of 24 bases. Germline V gene lookup returns CDR1 MNHNS and CDR2 SASEGT. DNA of the CDR3: TGTGCCGGAGGACAGACTGACGTTACGGAGCAGTACTTC. Protein product: CAGGQTDVTEQYF.

The sample holds one count of this clonotype. This chain joins TRBV5-6 and TRBJ1-5, with D possibly being TRBD1 (6 bases). Germline V gives CDR1 SGHDT, CDR2 YYEEEE. The ends were cut back, 0 bases at V and 4 bases at J, with 14 bases in the middle. This CDR3 spans 16 amino acids. The CDR3 bases are TGTGCCAGCAGCTTGGGGACAGCTCAACGTAATCAGCCCCAGCATTTT. Amino acid sequence: CASSLGTAQRNQPQHF.

This clonotype was counted a single time. One end of the junction does not line up with germline, which may come from a read error. The chain couples TRBV12-3 or TRBV12-4 to TRBJ2-3; maybe TRBD1 (6 bases). CDR3 length: 12 amino acids. The CDR3 DNA reads as TGTGCCAGCAGTTTGGGGGCACATACGCGGTATTTT. This sequence encodes CASSLGAHTRYF.

The chain combines TRBV28 with TRBJ2-2; tentative D call: TRBD2 (7 bases). The CDR3 has 16 amino acids. Germline V gene lookup returns CDR1 MDHEN and CDR2 SYDVKM. The V and J ends lost 6 bases and 3 bases respectively, with 17 bases between them. This chain's CDR3 is CASSPTGGHYTGELFF. Written as DNA, the CDR3 is TGTGCCAGCAGCCCAACGGGGGGCCATTACACCGGGGAGCTGTTTTTT.

The chain's CDR3 is CASSQEDTRGTQYF. Here the CDR3 DNA reads TGTGCCAGCAGCCAAGAGGATACCCGGGGGACCCAGTACTTC. The chain carries TRBV14 and TRBJ2-7, with D possibly matching TRBD2 (5 bases). The DNA end is a closer match to TRBJ2-5, so the J assignment may be wrong. This CDR3 comprises 14 residues. Germline CDR1 and CDR2: SGHDN and FVKESK.

This clonotype came up a few times. V is TRBV13 and J is TRBJ1-5; 8 nucleotides line up with TRBD1. Germline CDR1 reads PRHDT; CDR2 reads FYEKMQ (reference sequence). This CDR3 is built from 14 residues. V trimming: 5 bases; J trimming: 4 bases; junction bases outside the gene matches: 4. CDR3 nucleotides: TGTGCCAGCAGCACCCGGACAGGGAATCAGCCCCAGCATTTT. It encodes CASSTRTGNQPQHF.

This rearrangement joins TRBV20-1 to TRBJ1-1; tentative D call: TRBD1 (6 bases). The CDR3 is 14 residues long. CDR1 and CDR2 (germline): DFQATT, SNEGSKA (reference sequence). The CDR3 region has the DNA TGCTCCCCAAACTCAGGGGATTTGAACACTGAAGCTTTCTTT. It codes for CSPNSGDLNTEAFF.